This TCR beta chain stems from a study of T cells in Graves' hyperthyroidism and ophthalmopathy. Study-wide points: Ophthalmopathy was told apart from stable hyperthyroidism by a 13 V-J model. Most clonotypes expanded in thyroid above 0.001 were likewise present in blood.

Orbital computed tomography and thyroid ultrasound, together with serum TRAb and thyroxine and clinical symptoms, were used for diagnoses. In its sample, this clonotype was seen many times. Its matching antigen is unknown. With 2 bases removed from V and 3 bases from J, the gap between germline ends came to 5 bases. This CDR3 contains 12 residues. Germline V gene lookup returns CDR1 LGHDT and CDR2 YNNKEL (reference sequence). Amplification of TCR beta CDR3 regions used RNA as the template. The TCR CDR3 first-round RT-PCR relied on the HTBI primer set. A single record per CDR3 protein comes from TCRdb applying MiXCR to the multiplex PCR reads. The sample includes 350,000 to 450,000 distinct CDR3 sequences, over 11% of them seen just once.

The sequencing sample was made of blood. This receptor was taken from a man in his fifties or sixties with Graves' ophthalmopathy. The J gene is TRBJ2-7, the V gene TRBV3-1; no clear D. DNA of the CDR3: TGTGCCAGCAGCCAAAGTCTCTACGAGCAGTACTTC. As protein: CASSQSLYEQYF.